This T cell receptor beta chain emerged from a study of CD8+ T cells in alopecia areata. Time point indicated: mouse skin 6 weeks after grafting, around onset of hair loss. Mouse recipients provided skin biopsies at grafting and 3 and 6 weeks later. Reverse transcription of extracted RNA yielded cDNA, which provided the sequencing template. Produced via immunoSEQ multiplex PCR; TCRdb's table is partial and in-frame only. This repertoire holds approximately 5,400 clones, and none appear only once. This clone appeared a few times. Its matching antigen is unknown. Mouse gene names and germline throughout. Regarding the study as a whole: Patients shared TCRs less clearly than mice did, possibly owing to HLA. It was lesional scalp, especially alopecia totalis/universalis, that showed higher clonality than normal scalp.

The sequence came from a C3H/HeJ mouse with alopecia areata. The MHC haplotype recorded for the strain is H2-k. Material: skin, obtained at week 6.

The CDR3 sequence is CASSFSGGYEQYF. CDR3 DNA, as far as it was read: TGTGCCAGCAGTTTCTCAGGGGGCTAT. The J gene is TRBJ2-7, the V gene TRBV14; 7 bases fit TRBD1. The read ends 4 residues shy of where the CDR3 ends; the end is completed using the germline J gene. CDR3 length: 13 amino acids. Germline CDR1 SGHDT, CDR2 FRDEAV. After removal of 0 bases from V and 3 bases from J, the junction contained 0 bases not matched to a gene.